This TCR beta chain appears in the sequencing data of a study of T-cell memory formation after mild COVID-19. Using its own MiXCR run on the 5' RACE reads, TCRdb lists one record per CDR3 protein. In the table there are 250,000 to 350,000 distinct CDR3 sequences, roughly 15% of which are singletons. Germline CDR1 and CDR2: MNHEY and SVGAGI. The CDR3 runs to 13 residues. The germline V and J ends were trimmed by 2 bases and 4 bases, with 9 bases remaining between them. This clonotype was recorded a few times. The J gene is TRBJ2-7, the V gene TRBV6-5; perhaps TRBD1 as D (5 bases). The sequenced sample was PBMCs or a T cell subset sorted from them (not recorded which). The source is a man aged 18 to 29 who had mild COVID-19 (a few samples of this study predate the infection). Cell type and time point are not known. CDR3 sequence (DNA): TGTGCCAGCAGTTACGACCAGGGATACGAGCAGTACGTC. Translation: CASSYDQGYEQYV.